This TCR beta chain is from a study of blood T cell repertoires in COVID-19. The wider study: COVID-19 samples, acute and convalescent, were from the United States, Italy and Spain. PBMCs, B-cell-depleted T cells, or T cells were the source of the cDNA or gDNA that made up the material.

Per the study methods: Reference gene primer amplification yielded estimated nucleated cell counts. TCRdb's table, derived via immunoSEQ multiplex PCR, lists solely in-frame clones and lacks some. V, J and clone size were drawn from that table, and D and trimming were deduced from the DNA. The sample gives around 250,000 clones, approximately 86% of which show up once; approximately 4% is in the top ten. The CDR3 consists of 16 residues. J was trimmed by 6 bases and V by 0 bases; bases with no gene match: 5. The germline CDR1 and CDR2 sequences are LGHNA and YNFKEQ. This TCR was sampled from a man younger than 35 with active or convalescent COVID-19. J is TRBJ2-1 and V is TRBV4-2; 10 bases map to TRBD2. Sequences were obtained from peripheral blood. The CDR3 DNA reads as TGTGCCAGCAGCCAAGACGGCGGACTAGCGGTCAATGAGCAGTTCTTC. Its protein is CASSQDGGLAVNEQFF.